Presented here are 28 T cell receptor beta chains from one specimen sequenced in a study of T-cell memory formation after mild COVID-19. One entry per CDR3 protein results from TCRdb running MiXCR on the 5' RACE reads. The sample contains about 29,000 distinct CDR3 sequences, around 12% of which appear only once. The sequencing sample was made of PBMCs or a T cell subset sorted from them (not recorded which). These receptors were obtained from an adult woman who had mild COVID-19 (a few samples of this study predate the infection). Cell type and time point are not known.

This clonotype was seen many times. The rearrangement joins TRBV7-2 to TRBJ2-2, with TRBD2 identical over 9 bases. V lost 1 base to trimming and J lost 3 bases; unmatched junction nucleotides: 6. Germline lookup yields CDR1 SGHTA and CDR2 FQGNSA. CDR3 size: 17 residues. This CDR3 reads CASSLGLAGAHTGELFF. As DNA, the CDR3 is TGTGCCAGCAGCTTAGGGTTAGCGGGGGCCCACACCGGGGAGCTGTTTTTT. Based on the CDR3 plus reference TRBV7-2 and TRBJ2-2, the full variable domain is GAGVSQSPSNKVTEKGKDVELRCDPISGHTALYWYRQSLGQGLEFLIYFQGNSAPDKSGLPSDRFSAERTGGSVSTLTIQRTQQEDSAVYLCASSLGLAGAHTGELFFGEGSRLTVL.

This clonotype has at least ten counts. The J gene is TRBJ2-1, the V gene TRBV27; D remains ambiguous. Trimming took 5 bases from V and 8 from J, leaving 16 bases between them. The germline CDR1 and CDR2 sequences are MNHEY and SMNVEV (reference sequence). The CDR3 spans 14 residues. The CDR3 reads CASSKTPSGDEQFF. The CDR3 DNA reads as TGTGCCAGCAGTAAAACCCCTAGTGGGGATGAGCAGTTCTTC.

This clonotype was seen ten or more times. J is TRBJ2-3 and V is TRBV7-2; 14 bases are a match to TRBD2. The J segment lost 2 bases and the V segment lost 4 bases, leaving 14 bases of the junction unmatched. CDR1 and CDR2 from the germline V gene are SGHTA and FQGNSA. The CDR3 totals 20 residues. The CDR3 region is CASSSKIQRTSGGSTDTQYF. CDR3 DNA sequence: TGTGCCAGCAGCTCCAAAATCCAACGGACTAGCGGGGGGTCCACAGATACGCAGTATTTT.

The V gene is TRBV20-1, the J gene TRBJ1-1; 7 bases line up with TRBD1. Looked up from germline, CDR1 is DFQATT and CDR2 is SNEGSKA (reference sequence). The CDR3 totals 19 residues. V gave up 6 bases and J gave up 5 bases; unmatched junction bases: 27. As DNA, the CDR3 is TGCAGTGCGAAGCACAGGGGTCGGGGGTCGGTCGTTTATTCTACTGAAGCTTTCTTT. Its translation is CSAKHRGRGSVVYSTEAFF.

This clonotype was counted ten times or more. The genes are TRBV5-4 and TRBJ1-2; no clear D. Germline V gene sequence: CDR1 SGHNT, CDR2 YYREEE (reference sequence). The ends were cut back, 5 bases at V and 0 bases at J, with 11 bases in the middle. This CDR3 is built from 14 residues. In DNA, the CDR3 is TGTGCCAGCAGGTTACGATCCTCTAACTATGGCTACACCTTC. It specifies CASRLRSSNYGYTF.

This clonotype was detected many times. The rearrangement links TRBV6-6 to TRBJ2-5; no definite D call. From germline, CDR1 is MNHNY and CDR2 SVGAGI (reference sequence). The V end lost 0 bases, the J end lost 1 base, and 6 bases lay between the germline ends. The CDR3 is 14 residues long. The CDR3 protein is CASSYSGRQETQYF. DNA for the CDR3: TGTGCCAGCAGTTACTCTGGGCGCCAAGAGACCCAGTACTTC.

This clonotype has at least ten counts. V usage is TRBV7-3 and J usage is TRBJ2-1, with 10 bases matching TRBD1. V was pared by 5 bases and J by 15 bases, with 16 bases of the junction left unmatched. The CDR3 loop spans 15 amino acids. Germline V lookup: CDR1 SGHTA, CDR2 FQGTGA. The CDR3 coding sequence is TGTGCCAGCAGCAAGACAGGGGGCTCAGCGGGAGTGGTGTTCTTC. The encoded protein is CASSKTGGSAGVVFF.

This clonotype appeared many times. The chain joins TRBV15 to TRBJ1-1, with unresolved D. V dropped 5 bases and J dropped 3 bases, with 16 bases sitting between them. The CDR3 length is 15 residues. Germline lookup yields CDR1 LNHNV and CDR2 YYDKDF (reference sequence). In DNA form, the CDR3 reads TGTGCCACCAGCTTCGGGTCCCCGACCGACACTGAAGCTTTCTTT. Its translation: CATSFGSPTDTEAFF.

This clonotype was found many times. The CDR3 nucleotides read TGCGCCAGCAGCCAGACAGAGTCCTACGAGCAGTACTTC. Amino acids: CASSQTESYEQYF. J is TRBJ2-7 and V is TRBV5-1, with D possibly matching TRBD1 (5 bases). The CDR3 consists of 13 residues. Trimming took 4 bases from V and 1 from J, leaving 9 bases between them. The germline V gene encodes CDR1 SGHRS and CDR2 YFSETQ.

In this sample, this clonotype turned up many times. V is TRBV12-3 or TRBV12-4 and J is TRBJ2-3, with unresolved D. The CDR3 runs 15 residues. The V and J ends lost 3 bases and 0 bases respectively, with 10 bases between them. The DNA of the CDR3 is TGTGCCAGCAGTTTTTTGAGGTCTAGCACAGATACGCAGTATTTT. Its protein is CASSFLRSSTDTQYF.

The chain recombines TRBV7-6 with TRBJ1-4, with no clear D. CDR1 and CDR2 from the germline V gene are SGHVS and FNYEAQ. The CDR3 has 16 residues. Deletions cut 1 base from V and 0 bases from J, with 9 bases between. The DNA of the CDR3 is TGTGCCAGCAGCTTAGGGCAGTCGCCAACTAATGAAAAACTGTTTTTT. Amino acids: CASSLGQSPTNEKLFF.

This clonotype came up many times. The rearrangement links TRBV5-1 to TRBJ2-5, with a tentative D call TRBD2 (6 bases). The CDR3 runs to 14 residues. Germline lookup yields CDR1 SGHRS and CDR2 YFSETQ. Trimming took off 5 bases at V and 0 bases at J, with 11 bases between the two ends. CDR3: CASRLSGYQETQYF. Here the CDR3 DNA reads TGCGCCAGCAGGCTTAGCGGCTACCAAGAGACCCAGTACTTC.

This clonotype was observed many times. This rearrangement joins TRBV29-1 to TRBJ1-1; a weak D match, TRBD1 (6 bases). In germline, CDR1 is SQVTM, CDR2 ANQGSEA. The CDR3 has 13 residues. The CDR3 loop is CRGGGEWETEAFF. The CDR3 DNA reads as TGCAGGGGAGGGGGGGAGTGGGAAACTGAAGCTTTCTTT.

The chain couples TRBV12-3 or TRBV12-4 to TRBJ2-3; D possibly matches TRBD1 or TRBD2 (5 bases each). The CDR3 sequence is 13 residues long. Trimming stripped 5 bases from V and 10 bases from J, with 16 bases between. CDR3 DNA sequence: TGTGCCAGCAGTCCTCAGGAGGCCAGGGCGCAGTATTTT. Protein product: CASSPQEARAQYF.

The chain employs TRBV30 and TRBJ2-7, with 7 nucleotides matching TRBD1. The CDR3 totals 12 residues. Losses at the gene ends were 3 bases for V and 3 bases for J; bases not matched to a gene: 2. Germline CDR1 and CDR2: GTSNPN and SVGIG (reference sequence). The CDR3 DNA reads TGTGCCTGGAGCCGACAGGGCTACGAGCAGTACTTC. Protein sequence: CAWSRQGYEQYF. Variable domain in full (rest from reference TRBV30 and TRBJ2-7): SQTIHQWPATLVQPVGSPLSLECTVEGTSNPNLYWYRQAAGRGLQLLFYSVGIGQISSEVPQNLSASRPQDRQFILSSKKLLLSDSGFYLCAWSRQGYEQYFGPGTRLTVT.

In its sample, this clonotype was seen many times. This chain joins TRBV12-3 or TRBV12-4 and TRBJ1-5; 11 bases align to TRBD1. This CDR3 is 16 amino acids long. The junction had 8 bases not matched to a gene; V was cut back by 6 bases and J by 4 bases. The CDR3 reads CASSYSGTGGNQPQHF. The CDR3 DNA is TGTGCCAGCAGCTACTCCGGGACAGGGGGTAATCAGCCCCAGCATTTT.

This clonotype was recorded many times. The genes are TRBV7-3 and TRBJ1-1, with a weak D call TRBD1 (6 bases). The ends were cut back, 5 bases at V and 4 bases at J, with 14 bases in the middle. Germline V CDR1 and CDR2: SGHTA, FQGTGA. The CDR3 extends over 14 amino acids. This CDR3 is CASSPRRGGTEAFF. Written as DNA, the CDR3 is TGTGCCAGCAGCCCCCGCAGGGGCGGCACTGAAGCTTTCTTT.

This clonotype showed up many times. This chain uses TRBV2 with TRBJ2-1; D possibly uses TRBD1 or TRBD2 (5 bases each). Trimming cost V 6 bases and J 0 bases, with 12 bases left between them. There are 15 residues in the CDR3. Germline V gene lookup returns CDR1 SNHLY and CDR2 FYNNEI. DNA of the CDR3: TGTGCCAGCAGGGGGCGGGTGACCTCCTACAATGAGCAGTTCTTC. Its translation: CASRGRVTSYNEQFF.

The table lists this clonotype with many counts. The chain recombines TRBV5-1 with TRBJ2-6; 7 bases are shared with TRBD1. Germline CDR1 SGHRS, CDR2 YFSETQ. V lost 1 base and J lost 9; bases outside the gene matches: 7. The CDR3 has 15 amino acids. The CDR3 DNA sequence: TGCGCCAGCAGCTTGTTGGCAGGGGGTCTCAACGTCCTGACTTTC. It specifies CASSLLAGGLNVLTF.

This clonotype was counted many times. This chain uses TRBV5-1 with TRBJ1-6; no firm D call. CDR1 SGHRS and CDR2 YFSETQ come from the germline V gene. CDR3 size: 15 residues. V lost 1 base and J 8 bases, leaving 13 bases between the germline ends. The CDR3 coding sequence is TGCGCCAGCAGCTTGCACGCCGTAAGGGATTCACCCCTCCACTTT. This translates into CASSLHAVRDSPLHF.

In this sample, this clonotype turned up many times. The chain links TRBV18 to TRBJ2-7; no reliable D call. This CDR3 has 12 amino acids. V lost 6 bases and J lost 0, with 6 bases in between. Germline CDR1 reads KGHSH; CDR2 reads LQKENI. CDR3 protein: CASSPGSYEQYF. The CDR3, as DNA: TGTGCCAGCTCTCCCGGCTCCTACGAGCAGTACTTC.

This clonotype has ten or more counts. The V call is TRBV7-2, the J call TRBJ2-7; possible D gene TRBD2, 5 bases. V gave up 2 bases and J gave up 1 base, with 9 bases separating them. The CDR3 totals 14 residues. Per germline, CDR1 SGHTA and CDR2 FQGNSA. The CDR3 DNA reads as TGTGCCAGCAGCTTACACCCGGGGTCCTACGAGCAGTACTTC. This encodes CASSLHPGSYEQYF.

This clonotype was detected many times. DNA for the CDR3: TGTGCCAGCAGCCCTCGGTTCGGGCCCAGGAAAGAGACCCAGTACTTC. It yields the protein CASSPRFGPRKETQYF. This rearrangement joins TRBV7-2 to TRBJ2-5; D remains ambiguous. CDR1 is SGHTA, CDR2 FQGNSA, per germline. The V gene lost 5 bases and the J gene lost 3 bases, with 19 bases spanning the gap. CDR3 size: 16 residues.

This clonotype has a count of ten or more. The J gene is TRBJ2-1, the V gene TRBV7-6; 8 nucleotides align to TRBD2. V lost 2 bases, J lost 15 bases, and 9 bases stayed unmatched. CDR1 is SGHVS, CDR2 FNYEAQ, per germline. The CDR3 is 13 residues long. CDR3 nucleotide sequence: TGTGCCAGCAGCTTATCGAGCGGGGGCGGCCTGTTCTTC. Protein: CASSLSSGGGLFF.

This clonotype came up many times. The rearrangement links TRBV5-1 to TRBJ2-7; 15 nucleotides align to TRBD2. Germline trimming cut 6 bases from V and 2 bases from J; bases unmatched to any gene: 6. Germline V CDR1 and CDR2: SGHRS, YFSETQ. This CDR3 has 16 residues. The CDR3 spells CASTPGLAGGPYEQYF. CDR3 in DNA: TGCGCCAGCACCCCGGGACTAGCGGGGGGTCCCTACGAGCAGTACTTC. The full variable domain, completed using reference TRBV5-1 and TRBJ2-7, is KAGVTQTPRYLIKTRGQQVTLSCSPISGHRSVSWYQQTPGQGLQFLFEYFSETQRNKGNFPGRFSGRQFSNSRSEMNVSTLELGDSALYLCASTPGLAGGPYEQYFGPGTRLTVT.

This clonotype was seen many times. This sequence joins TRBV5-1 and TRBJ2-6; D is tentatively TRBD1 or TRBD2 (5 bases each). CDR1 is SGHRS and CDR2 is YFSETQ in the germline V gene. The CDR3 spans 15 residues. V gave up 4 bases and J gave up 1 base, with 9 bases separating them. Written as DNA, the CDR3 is TGCGCCAGCAGCCTCAGGGAGTCTGGGGCCAACGTCCTGACTTTC. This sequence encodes CASSLRESGANVLTF.

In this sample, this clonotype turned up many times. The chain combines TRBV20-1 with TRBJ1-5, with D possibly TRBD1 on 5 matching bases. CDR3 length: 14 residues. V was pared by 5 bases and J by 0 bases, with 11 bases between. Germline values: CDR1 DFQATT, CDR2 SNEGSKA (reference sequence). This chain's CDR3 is CSALDSFSNQPQHF. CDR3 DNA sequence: TGCAGTGCTTTAGACAGCTTTAGCAATCAGCCCCAGCATTTT.

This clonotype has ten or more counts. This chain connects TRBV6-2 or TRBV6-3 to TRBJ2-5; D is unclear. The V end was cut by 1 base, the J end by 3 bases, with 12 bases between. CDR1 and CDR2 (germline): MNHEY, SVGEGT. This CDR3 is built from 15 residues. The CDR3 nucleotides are TGTGCCAGCAGTTACTGGGGTATTCGGGAAGAGACCCAGTACTTC. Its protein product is CASSYWGIREETQYF.